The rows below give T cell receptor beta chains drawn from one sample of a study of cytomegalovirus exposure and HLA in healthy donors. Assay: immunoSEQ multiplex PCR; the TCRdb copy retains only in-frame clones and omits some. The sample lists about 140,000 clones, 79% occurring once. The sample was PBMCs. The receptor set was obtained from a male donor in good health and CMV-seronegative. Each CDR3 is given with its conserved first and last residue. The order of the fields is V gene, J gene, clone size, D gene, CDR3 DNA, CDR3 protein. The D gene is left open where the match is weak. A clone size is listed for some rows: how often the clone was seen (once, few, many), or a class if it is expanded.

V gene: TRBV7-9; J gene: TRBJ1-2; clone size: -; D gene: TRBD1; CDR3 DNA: TGTGCCAGCAGCTCAGACCGACAGGGGGCGGGTGGCTACACCTTC; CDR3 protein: CASSSDRQGAGGYTF
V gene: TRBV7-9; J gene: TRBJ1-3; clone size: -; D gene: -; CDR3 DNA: TGTGCCAGCAGCTTAGGGACAGACACCATATATTTT; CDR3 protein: CASSLGTDTIYF
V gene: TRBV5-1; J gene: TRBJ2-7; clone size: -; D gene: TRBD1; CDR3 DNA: TGCGCCAGCAGCGAGGGGACAGGGATCTACGAGCAGTACTTC; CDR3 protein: CASSEGTGIYEQYF
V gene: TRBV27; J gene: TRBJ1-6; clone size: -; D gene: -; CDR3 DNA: TGTGCCAGCAGTTGGGGGGGAGGCCCAACACCCCTCCACTTT; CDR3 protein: CASSWGGGPTPLHF
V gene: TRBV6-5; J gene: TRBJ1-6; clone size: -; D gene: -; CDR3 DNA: TGTGCCAGCAGTTCCCAGGGGTCCGCCGATAATTCACCCCTCCACTTT; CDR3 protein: CASSSQGSADNSPLHF
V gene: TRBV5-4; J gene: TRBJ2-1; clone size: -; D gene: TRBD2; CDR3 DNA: TGTGCCAGCAGCAAAGGACTAGCGGGGGTATCCTACAATGAGCAGTTCTTC; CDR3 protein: CASSKGLAGVSYNEQFF
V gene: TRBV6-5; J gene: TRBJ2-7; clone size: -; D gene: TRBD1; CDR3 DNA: TGTGCCAGCAGTTACGGGGACAGCTCCTACGAGCAGTACTTC; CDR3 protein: CASSYGDSSYEQYF
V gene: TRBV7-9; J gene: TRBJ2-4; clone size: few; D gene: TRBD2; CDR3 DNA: TGTGCCAGCAGCTTAGTTCCCCACGGGGGGGCCGTGGTTCAGTACTTC; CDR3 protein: CASSLVPHGGAVVQYF
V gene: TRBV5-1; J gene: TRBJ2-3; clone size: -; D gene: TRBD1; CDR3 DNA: TGCGCCAGCAGATATCTCACAGGGGGCGAGGGGGATACGCAGTATTTT; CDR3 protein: CASRYLTGGEGDTQYF
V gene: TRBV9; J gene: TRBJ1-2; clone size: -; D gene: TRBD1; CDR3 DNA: TGTGCCAGCAGCCCGGGACAGGGCGTGAACTATGGCTACACCTTC; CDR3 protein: CASSPGQGVNYGYTF
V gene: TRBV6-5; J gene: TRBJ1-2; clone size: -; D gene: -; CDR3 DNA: TGTGCCAGCAGTTACGGCAGGGCCAACTATGGCTACACCTTC; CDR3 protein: CASSYGRANYGYTF
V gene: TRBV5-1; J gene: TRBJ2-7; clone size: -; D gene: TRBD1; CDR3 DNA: TGCGCCAGCAGCTTGGATGGGACAGGGATGGAGCAGTACTTC; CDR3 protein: CASSLDGTGMEQYF
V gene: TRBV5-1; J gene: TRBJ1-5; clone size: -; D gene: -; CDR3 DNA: TGCGCCAGCAGCTTCGGGTATGGGCAGCCCCAGCATTTT; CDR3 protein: CASSFGYGQPQHF
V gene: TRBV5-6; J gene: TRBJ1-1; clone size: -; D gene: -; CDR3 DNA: TGTGCCAGCAGCTTGGGACACTCGAACACTGAAGCTTTCTTT; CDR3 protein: CASSLGHSNTEAFF
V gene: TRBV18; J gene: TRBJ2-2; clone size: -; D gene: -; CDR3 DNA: TGTGCCAGCTCACCATGGACAGCGAACACCGGGGAGCTGTTTTTT; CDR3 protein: CASSPWTANTGELFF
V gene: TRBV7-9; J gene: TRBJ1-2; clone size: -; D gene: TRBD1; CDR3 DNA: TGTGCCAGCAGCTTAGGACAGGGGTATGGCTACACCTTC; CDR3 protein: CASSLGQGYGYTF
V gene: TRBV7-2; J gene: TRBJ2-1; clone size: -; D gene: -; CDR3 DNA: TGTGCCAGCAGCTTAGGGACAGAAAATGAGCAGTTCTTC; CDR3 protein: CASSLGTENEQFF
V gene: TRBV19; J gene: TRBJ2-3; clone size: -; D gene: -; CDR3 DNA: TGTGCCAGTAGTATGGATATTCTAGGGGGCACAGATACGCAGTATTTT; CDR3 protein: CASSMDILGGTDTQYF
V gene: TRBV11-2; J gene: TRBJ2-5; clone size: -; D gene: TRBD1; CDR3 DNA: TGTGCCAGCAGCAAGGGGACAGTATGGGAGACCCAGTACTTC; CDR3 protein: CASSKGTVWETQYF
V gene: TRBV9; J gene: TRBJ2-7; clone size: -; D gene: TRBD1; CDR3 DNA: TGTGCCAGCAGCGCGGGGACAGGGGAGGCCTACGAGCAGTACTTC; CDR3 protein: CASSAGTGEAYEQYF
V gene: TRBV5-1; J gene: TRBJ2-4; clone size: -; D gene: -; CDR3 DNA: TGCGCCAGCAGCTGGGGACAAGGGGATGGCATTCAGTACTTC; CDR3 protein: CASSWGQGDGIQYF
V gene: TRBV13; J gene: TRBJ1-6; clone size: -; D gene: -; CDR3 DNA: TGTGCCAGCAGCTTAGGTAGGGGCGCAGGGAATTCACCCCTCCACTTT; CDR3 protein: CASSLGRGAGNSPLHF
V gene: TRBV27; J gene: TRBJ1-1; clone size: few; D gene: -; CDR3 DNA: TGTGCCAGCAGTTTGGGGGGGAACACTGAAGCTTTCTTT; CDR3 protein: CASSLGGNTEAFF
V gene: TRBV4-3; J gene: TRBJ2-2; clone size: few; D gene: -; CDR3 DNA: TGCGCCAGCAGCCAAGAAGGGGGTGACACCGGGGAGCTGTTTTTT; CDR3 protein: CASSQEGGDTGELFF
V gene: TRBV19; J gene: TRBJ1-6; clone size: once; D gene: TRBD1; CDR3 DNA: TGTGCCAGTAGCCTCCAGGGGGGCCATAATTCACCCCTCCACTTT; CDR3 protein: CASSLQGGHNSPLHF
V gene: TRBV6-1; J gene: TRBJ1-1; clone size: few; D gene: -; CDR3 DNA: TGTGCCAGCAGTGGACAGACGAACACTGAAGCTTTCTTT; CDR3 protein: CASSGQTNTEAFF
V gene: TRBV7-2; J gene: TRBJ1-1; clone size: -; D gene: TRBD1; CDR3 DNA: TGTGCCAGCAGCTTAGAGACAGGGGGGACCCTTGGGGCTTTCTTT; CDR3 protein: CASSLETGGTLGAFF
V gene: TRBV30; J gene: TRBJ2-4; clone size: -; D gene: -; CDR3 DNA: TGTGCCTGGAATGCACGGGCCAAAAACATTCAGTACTTC; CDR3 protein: CAWNARAKNIQYF
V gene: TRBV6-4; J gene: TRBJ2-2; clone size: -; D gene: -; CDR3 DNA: TGTGCCAGCAGTCGCGCGGTTACCGCGAACACCGGGGAGCTGTTTTTT; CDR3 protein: CASSRAVTANTGELFF
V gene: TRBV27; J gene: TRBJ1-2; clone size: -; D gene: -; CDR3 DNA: TGTGCCAGCAGTTTAGCAGCGGGGCCTGACACTTATGGCTACACCTTC; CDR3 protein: CASSLAAGPDTYGYTF
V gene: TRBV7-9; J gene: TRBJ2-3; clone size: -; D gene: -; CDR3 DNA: TGTGCCAGCATCCTCAGGGGCGCTAGCACAGATACGCAGTATTTT; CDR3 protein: CASILRGASTDTQYF
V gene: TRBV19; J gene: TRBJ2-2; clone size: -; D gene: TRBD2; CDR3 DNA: TGTGCCAGTAGGCCAGCGGGGGGGCCGACCGGGGAGCTGTTTTTT; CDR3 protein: CASRPAGGPTGELFF
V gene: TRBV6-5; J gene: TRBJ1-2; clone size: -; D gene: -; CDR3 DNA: TGTGCCAGCAGTTACGGTTTTGTGGCGGGAGGCTATGGCTACACCTTC; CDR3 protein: CASSYGFVAGGYGYTF
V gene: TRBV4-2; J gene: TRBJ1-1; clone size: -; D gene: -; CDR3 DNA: TGTGCCAGCAGCCAAGATTGGGGGGGCACTGAAGCTTTCTTT; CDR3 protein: CASSQDWGGTEAFF
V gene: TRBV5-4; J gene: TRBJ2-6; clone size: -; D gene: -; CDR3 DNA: TGTGCCAGCAGTTCACAGGGAACTGGGGCCAACGTCCTGACTTTC; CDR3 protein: CASSSQGTGANVLTF
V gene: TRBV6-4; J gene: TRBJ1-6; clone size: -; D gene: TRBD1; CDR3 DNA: TGTGCCAGCAGTGTCGACAGGGATTCACCCCTCCACTTT; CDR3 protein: CASSVDRDSPLHF
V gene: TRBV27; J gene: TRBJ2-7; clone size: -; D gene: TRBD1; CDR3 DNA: TGTGCCAGCAGCTTTACAGGGGATCCTCCCTACGAGCAGTACTTC; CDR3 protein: CASSFTGDPPYEQYF
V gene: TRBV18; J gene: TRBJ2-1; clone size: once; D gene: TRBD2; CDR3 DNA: TGTGCCAGCTCACCAGGAAATAGCGGGGGGTACAATGAGCAGTTCTTC; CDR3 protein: CASSPGNSGGYNEQFF
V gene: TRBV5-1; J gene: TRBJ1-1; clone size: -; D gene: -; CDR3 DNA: TGCGCCAGCAGCGCAAAATTTACAGGGAAGTACACTGAAGCTTTCTTT; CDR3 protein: CASSAKFTGKYTEAFF
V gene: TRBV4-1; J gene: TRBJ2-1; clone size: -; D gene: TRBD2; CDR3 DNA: TGCGCCAGCAGCCAAGAGCACCCAGCGGGGGGGCCCACGGGCCATGAGCAGTTCTTC; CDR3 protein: CASSQEHPAGGPTGHEQFF
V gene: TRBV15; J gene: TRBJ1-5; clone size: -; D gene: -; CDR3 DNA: TGTGCCACCAGCAGAGGAACTGAAGGGGCTAGGCAGCCCCAGCATTTT; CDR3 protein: CATSRGTEGARQPQHF
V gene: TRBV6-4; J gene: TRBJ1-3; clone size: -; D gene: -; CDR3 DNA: TGTGCCAGCAGCCCTGGGGAGGAACTCTCTGGAAACACCATATATTTT; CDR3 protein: CASSPGEELSGNTIYF
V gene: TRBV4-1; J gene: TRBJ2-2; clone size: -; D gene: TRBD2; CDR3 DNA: TGCGCCAGCAGCCAAGAGGGGACTAGCGGGGGGAGGTACACCGGGGAGCTGTTTTTT; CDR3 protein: CASSQEGTSGGRYTGELFF
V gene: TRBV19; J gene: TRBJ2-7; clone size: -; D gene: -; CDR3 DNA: TGTGCCAGTAGTATGCCCCCCCTGGGCAACTCCTACGAGCAGTACTTC; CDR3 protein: CASSMPPLGNSYEQYF
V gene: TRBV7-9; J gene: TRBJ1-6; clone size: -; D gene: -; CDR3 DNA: TGTGCCAGCAGCCCTTTCCCCCGGGGGGCTGATTCACCCCTCCACTTT; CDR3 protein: CASSPFPRGADSPLHF
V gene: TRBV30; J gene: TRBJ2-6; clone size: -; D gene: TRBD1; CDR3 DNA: TGTGCCTGGAGTCGTGGGACAGGGGGCGGTGGGGCCAACGTCCTGACTTTC; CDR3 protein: CAWSRGTGGGGANVLTF
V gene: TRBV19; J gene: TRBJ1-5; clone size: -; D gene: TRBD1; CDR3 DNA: TGTGCCAGCTCGGACAGGGCGGGCAATCAGCCCCAGCATTTT; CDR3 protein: CASSDRAGNQPQHF
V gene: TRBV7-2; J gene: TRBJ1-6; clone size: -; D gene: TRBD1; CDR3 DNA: TGTGCCAGCAGCGTAACAGGGGTCGGGTCACCCCTCCACTTT; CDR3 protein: CASSVTGVGSPLHF
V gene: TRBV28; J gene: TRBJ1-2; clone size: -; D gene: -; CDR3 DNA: TGTGCCAGCAGTTTACCGCGGACAGCCTATGGCTACACCTTC; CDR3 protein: CASSLPRTAYGYTF
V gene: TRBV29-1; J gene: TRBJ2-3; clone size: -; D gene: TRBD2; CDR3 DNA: TGCAGCGTTGACACTAGCGGGGGCACAGATACGCAGTATTTT; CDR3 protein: CSVDTSGGTDTQYF
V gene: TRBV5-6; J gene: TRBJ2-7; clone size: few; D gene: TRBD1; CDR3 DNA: TGTGCCAGCAGCTTGGAGGGACAGGGGTCCTACGAGCAGTACTTC; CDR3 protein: CASSLEGQGSYEQYF
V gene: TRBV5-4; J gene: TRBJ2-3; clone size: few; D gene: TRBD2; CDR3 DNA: TGTGCCAGCAGCTGGAGCGGGGGGGCAGATACGCAGTATTTT; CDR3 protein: CASSWSGGADTQYF
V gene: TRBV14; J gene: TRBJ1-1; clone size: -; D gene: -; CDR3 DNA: TGTGCCAGCAGCTTTACAGGGAACACTGAAGCTTTCTTT; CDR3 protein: CASSFTGNTEAFF